This entry lists 19 T cell receptor beta chains sequenced from one sample in a study of cytomegalovirus exposure and HLA in healthy donors. Primers included in the PCR were 60 Vbeta and 13 Jbeta primers. The data were produced by immunoSEQ multiplex PCR, yet TCRdb's version contains in-frame clones alone and is incomplete. Of some 120,000 clones in the sample, roughly 80% were seen once. Material for sequencing was PBMCs. The receptor set was obtained from a man younger than 45 in good health and CMV-seronegative.

V gene TRBV9 combines with J gene TRBJ1-1; D unclear. With 3 bases removed from V and 1 base from J, the gap between germline ends came to 7 bases. This CDR3 region has 13 residues. Germline CDR1 and CDR2: SGDLS and YYNGEE. In DNA, the CDR3 is TGTGCCAGCAGCGCAGCGGGGAACACTGAAGCTTTCTTT. Translation: CASSAAGNTEAFF.

The chain has TRBV4-1 and TRBJ2-7; 8 bases are a match to TRBD2. Trimming took 0 bases from V and 2 from J; bases not matched to a gene: 3. The CDR3 is 15 residues long. Germline CDR1 reads MGHRA; CDR2 reads YSYEKL. The CDR3 bases are TGCGCCAGCAGCCAAGATGAACTAGCGGCCTACGAGCAGTACTTC. Protein: CASSQDELAAYEQYF.

The chain uses TRBV19 and TRBJ1-2; D gene ambiguous. Germline V gene data show CDR1 as LNHDA and CDR2 as SQIVND (reference sequence). V lost 7 bases to trimming and J lost 5 bases, with 8 bases between them. The CDR3 totals 11 residues. CDR3 bases: TGTGCCAGTAATAGTATATATGGCTACACCTTC. Translation: CASNSIYGYTF.

CDR3 coding DNA: TGTGCCAGCAGGTGGGGGGGGGATTATTCACCCCTCCACTTT. Its translation is CASRWGGDYSPLHF. The chain is built from TRBV7-2 and TRBJ1-6; D may be TRBD1 (5 bases). V lost 6 bases, J lost 8 bases, and 14 bases lay in between. Germline V gives CDR1 SGHTA, CDR2 FQGNSA. The CDR3 loop spans 14 amino acids.

The chain links TRBV5-1 to TRBJ1-1; TRBD1 matches at 8 bases. CDR1 and CDR2 (germline): SGHRS, YFSETQ. V shed 5 bases, J shed 3 bases, and the junction held 6 bases outside the gene matches. This CDR3 contains 14 residues. CDR3 in amino acids: CASSPGTGDTEAFF. For the CDR3, the DNA is TGCGCCAGCAGTCCCGGGACAGGAGACACTGAAGCTTTCTTT.

The genes are TRBV7-8 and TRBJ1-3; tentative D call: TRBD1 (6 bases). The germline gives CDR1 SGHVS, CDR2 FQNEAQ. CDR3 length: 14 residues. The V end was cut by 6 bases, the J end by 2 bases, with 11 bases between. The CDR3 DNA is TGTGCCAGCAGAACCGGGACAACTGGAAACACCATATATTTT. Encoded protein: CASRTGTTGNTIYF.

This clone was counted once. This chain connects TRBV6-5 to TRBJ1-1; D gene ambiguous. Germline assignment: CDR1 MNHEY and CDR2 SVGAGI. The V end lost 4 bases, the J end lost 0 bases, and 15 bases lay between the germline ends. The CDR3 spans 16 residues. CDR3 sequence reads: CASSSTDGRLNTEAFF. The CDR3 coding sequence is TGTGCCAGCAGTTCGACCGACGGGAGGCTGAACACTGAAGCTTTCTTT.

This clone was picked up a small number of times. V gene TRBV10-2 combines with J gene TRBJ2-7, with TRBD1 matching over 10 bases. V gave up 4 bases and J gave up 4 bases; unmatched junction bases: 4. CDR1 and CDR2 from the germline V gene are WSHSY and SAAADI. The CDR3 is made up of 14 amino acids. The CDR3 protein is CASSVPDRGYEQYF. CDR3 nucleotides: TGCGCCAGCAGTGTTCCGGACAGGGGGTACGAGCAGTACTTC.

J is TRBJ2-5 and V is TRBV5-4, with 9 bases fitting TRBD1. Unmatched junction bases numbered 5, after V lost 3 bases and J lost 2 bases. Germline lookup yields CDR1 SGHNT and CDR2 YYREEE (reference sequence). The CDR3 length is 15 residues. The CDR3 here is CASSSGQGRQETQYF. The CDR3 DNA reads TGTGCCAGCAGCTCGGGACAGGGACGTCAAGAGACCCAGTACTTC.

The chain is built from TRBV4-1 and TRBJ2-2; 9 bases fit TRBD2. This CDR3 has 15 amino acids. The V gene's germline CDR1 is MGHRA and CDR2 YSYEKL. Trimming at V came to 3 bases and at J to 4 bases, leaving 3 bases not matched to a gene. The CDR3 here is CASSHGGRATGELFF. The CDR3 DNA follows: TGCGCCAGCAGCCACGGCGGGAGGGCCACCGGGGAGCTGTTTTTT.

The chain has TRBV6-6 and TRBJ1-2; a possible D gene is TRBD1 (6 bases). Germline values: CDR1 MNHNY, CDR2 SVGAGI (reference sequence). V gave up 5 bases and J gave up 8 bases, with 18 bases separating them. The CDR3 contains 14 residues. This CDR3 is CASSPWNDGQGYTF. The CDR3 DNA sequence: TGTGCCAGCAGTCCCTGGAACGACGGACAGGGCTACACCTTC.

The chain carries TRBV4-2 and TRBJ1-5; 7 bases fit TRBD1. The CDR3 has 15 residues. The germline CDR1 and CDR2 sequences are LGHNA and YNFKEQ. V lost 1 base and J lost 3; bases outside the gene matches: 3. The CDR3 is CASSQATGYNQPQHF. The CDR3 DNA is TGTGCCAGCAGCCAAGCGACAGGGTACAATCAGCCCCAGCATTTT.

The V and J genes are TRBV6-1 and TRBJ2-1; TRBD2 aligns across 11 bases. The CDR3 sequence is 15 residues long. V gave up 11 bases and J gave up 15 bases; unmatched junction bases: 21. CDR1 and CDR2 (germline): MNHNS, SASEGT. Written as DNA, the CDR3 is TGTGCCTTGAGGGGTAGCGGGAGGGCGGGGGTCTTGCTGTTCTTC. Protein sequence: CALRGSGRAGVLLFF.

The CDR3 spells CASSFGQGGSPLHF. The CDR3 nucleotides are TGTGCCAGCAGTTTTGGCCAGGGCGGTTCACCCCTCCACTTT. The chain uses TRBV27 and TRBJ1-6, with D perhaps TRBD1 (5 bases). The ends were cut back, 3 bases at V and 9 bases at J, with 12 bases in the middle. This CDR3 contains 14 residues. Per the germline V gene, CDR1 is MNHEY and CDR2 is SMNVEV (reference sequence).

The J gene is TRBJ2-7, the V gene TRBV5-5, with 9 bases that match TRBD2. The germline gives CDR1 SGHKS, CDR2 YYEKEE (reference sequence). The CDR3 sequence is 15 residues long. Germline trimming cut 2 bases from V and 5 bases from J; bases unmatched to any gene: 8. DNA of the CDR3: TGTGCCAGCAGCTTTATCGTGGGACTAGCAAACGAGCAGTACTTC. Its translation: CASSFIVGLANEQYF.

The J gene is TRBJ2-3, the V gene TRBV9; D unclear. The CDR3 totals 16 residues. Germline V gene data show CDR1 as SGDLS and CDR2 as YYNGEE. V was pared by 0 bases and J by 3 bases, with 14 bases between. The CDR3 here is CASSVGPAPGTDTQYF. CDR3 sequence (DNA): TGTGCCAGCAGCGTAGGACCTGCCCCCGGGACAGATACGCAGTATTTT.

In DNA form, the CDR3 reads TGTGCCAGCAGCCCATCCTCCGGGACTAGACCTCAAGAGACCCAGTACTTC. Residues: CASSPSSGTRPQETQYF. This chain uses TRBV5-4 with TRBJ2-5, with 8 bases identical to TRBD2. CDR3 length: 17 amino acids. Per the germline V gene, CDR1 is SGHNT and CDR2 is YYREEE (reference sequence). V was clipped by 4 bases and J by 2 bases; unmatched bases: 13.

V usage is TRBV6-1 and J usage is TRBJ1-5; a weak D match, TRBD1 (6 bases). Trimming took off 2 bases at V and 9 bases at J, with 11 bases between the two ends. CDR1 and CDR2 (germline): MNHNS, SASEGT. The CDR3 loop spans 13 amino acids. The CDR3 reads CASSETGGRPQHF. As DNA, the CDR3 is TGTGCCAGCAGTGAAACGGGGGGGCGGCCCCAGCATTTT.

CDR3 sequence: CASRERTGGGYEQYF. Here the CDR3 DNA reads TGTGCCAGCAGAGAACGGACAGGGGGCGGATACGAGCAGTACTTC. The V and J genes are TRBV27 and TRBJ2-7; 11 nucleotides align to TRBD1. Germline CDR1 MNHEY, CDR2 SMNVEV (reference sequence). V lost 6 bases, J lost 4 bases, and 8 bases stayed unmatched. CDR3 size: 15 residues.